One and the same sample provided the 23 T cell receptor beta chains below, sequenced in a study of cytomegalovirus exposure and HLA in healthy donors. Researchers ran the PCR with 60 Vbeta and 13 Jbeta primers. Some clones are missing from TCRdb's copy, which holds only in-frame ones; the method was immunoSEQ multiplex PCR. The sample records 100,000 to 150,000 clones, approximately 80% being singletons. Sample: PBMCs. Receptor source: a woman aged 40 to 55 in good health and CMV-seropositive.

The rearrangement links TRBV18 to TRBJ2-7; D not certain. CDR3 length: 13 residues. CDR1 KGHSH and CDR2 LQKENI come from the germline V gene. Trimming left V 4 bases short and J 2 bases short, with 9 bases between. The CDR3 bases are TGTGCCAGCTCACTGGCGGAACCCTACGAGCAGTACTTC. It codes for CASSLAEPYEQYF.

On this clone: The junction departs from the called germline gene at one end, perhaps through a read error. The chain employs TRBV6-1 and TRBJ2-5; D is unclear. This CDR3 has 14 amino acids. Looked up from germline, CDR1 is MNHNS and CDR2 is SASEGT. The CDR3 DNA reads TGTGCCAACAGTGAATGGCGGCCTCAAGAGACCCAGTACTTC. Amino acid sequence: CANSEWRPQETQYF.

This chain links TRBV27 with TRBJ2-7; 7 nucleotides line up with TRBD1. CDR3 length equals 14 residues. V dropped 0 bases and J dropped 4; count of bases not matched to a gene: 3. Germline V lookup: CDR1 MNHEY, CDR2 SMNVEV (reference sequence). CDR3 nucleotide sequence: TGTGCCAGCAGTTTATCAAAGGACAGGTACGAGCAGTACTTC. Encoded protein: CASSLSKDRYEQYF.

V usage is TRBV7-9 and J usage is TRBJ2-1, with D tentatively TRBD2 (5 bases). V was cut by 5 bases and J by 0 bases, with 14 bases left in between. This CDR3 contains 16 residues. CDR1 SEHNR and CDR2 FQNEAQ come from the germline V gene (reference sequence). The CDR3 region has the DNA TGTGCCAGCAGCCACAATTGGACTCGCTCCTACAATGAGCAGTTCTTC. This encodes CASSHNWTRSYNEQFF.

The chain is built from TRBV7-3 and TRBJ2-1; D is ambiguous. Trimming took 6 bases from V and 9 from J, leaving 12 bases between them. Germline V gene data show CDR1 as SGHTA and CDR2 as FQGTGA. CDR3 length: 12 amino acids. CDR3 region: CASSSISGEQFF. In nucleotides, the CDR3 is TGTGCCAGCAGTTCTATATCTGGTGAGCAGTTCTTC.

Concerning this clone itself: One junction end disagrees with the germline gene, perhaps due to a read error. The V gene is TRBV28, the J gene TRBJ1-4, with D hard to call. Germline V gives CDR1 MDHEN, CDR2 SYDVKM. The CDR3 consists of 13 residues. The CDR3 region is CASTPTVGRKLVF. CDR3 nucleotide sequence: TGTGCCAGCACCCCCACGGTGGGCAGGAAGTTGGTTTTT.

The CDR3 coding sequence is TGTGCCACCAGCAGAGATTGGATAGCTACAGATACGCAGTATTTT. It translates to CATSRDWIATDTQYF. The rearrangement links TRBV15 to TRBJ2-3; D unresolved. CDR3 length: 15 residues. The V end lost 0 bases, the J end lost 3 bases, and 10 bases lay between the germline ends. From germline, CDR1 is LNHNV and CDR2 YYDKDF (reference sequence). Variable domain in full (rest from reference TRBV15 and TRBJ2-3): DAMVIQNPRYQVTQFGKPVTLSCSQTLNHNVMYWYQQKSSQAPKLLFHYYDKDFNNEADTPDNFQSRRPNTSFCFLDIRSPGLGDTAMYLCATSRDWIATDTQYFGPGTRLTVL.

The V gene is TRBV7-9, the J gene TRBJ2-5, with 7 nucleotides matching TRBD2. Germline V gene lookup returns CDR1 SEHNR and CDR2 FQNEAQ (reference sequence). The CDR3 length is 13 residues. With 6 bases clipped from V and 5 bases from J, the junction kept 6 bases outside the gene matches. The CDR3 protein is CASSPGLGETQYF. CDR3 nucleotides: TGTGCCAGCAGTCCCGGACTAGGCGAGACCCAGTACTTC.

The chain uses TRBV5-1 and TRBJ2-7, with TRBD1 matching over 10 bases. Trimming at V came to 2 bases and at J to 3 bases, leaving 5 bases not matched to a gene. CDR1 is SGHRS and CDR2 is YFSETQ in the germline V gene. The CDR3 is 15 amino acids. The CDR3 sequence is CASSLGQGVYYEQYF. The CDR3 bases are TGCGCCAGCAGCTTAGGACAGGGGGTATACTACGAGCAGTACTTC. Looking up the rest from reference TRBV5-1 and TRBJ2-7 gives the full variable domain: KAGVTQTPRYLIKTRGQQVTLSCSPISGHRSVSWYQQTPGQGLQFLFEYFSETQRNKGNFPGRFSGRQFSNSRSEMNVSTLELGDSALYLCASSLGQGVYYEQYFGPGTRLTVT.

The CDR3 bases are TGCGCCAGCAGCCAAGATCCAGAATACAATGAGCAGTTCTTC. This encodes CASSQDPEYNEQFF. The chain combines TRBV4-1 with TRBJ2-1; D is ambiguous. The CDR3 loop spans 14 amino acids. Between the trimmed V and J ends, which lost 0 bases and 4 bases, there was a span of 7 bases. The germline V gene encodes CDR1 MGHRA and CDR2 YSYEKL.

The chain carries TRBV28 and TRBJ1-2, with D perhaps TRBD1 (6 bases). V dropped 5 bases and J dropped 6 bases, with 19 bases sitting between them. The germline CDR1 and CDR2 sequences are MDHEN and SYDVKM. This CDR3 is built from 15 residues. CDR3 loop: CASSDRTVQGHGYTF. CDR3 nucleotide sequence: TGTGCCAGCAGTGACAGGACAGTCCAAGGGCATGGCTACACCTTC.

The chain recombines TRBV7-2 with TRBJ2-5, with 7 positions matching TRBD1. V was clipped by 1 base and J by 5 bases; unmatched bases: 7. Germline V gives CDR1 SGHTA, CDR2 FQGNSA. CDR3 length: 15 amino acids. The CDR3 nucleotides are TGTGCCAGCAGCTTAGGACAGGGTGTTGTGGAGACCCAGTACTTC. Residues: CASSLGQGVVETQYF.

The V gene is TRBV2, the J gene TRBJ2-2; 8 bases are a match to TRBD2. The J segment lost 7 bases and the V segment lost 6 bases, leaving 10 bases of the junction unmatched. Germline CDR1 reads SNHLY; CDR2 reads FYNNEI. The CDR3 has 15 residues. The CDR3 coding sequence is TGTGCCAGCAGATCCTATAGCGGGGACGGCGGGGAGCTGTTTTTT. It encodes CASRSYSGDGGELFF. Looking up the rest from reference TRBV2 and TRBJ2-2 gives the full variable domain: EPEVTQTPSHQVTQMGQEVILRCVPISNHLYFYWYRQILGQKVEFLVSFYNNEISEKSEIFDDQFSVERPDGSNFTLKIRSTKLEDSAMYFCASRSYSGDGGELFFGEGSRLTVL.

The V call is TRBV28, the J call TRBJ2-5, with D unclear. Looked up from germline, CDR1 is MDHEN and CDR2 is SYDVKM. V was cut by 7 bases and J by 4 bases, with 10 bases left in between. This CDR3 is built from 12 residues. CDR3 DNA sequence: TGTGCCAGCACTACCAGGTTAGAGACCCAGTACTTC. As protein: CASTTRLETQYF. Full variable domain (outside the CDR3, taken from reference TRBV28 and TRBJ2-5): DVKVTQSSRYLVKRTGEKVFLECVQDMDHENMFWYRQDPGLGLRLIYFSYDVKMKEKGDIPEGYSVSREKKERFSLILESASTNQTSMYLCASTTRLETQYFGPGTRLLVL.

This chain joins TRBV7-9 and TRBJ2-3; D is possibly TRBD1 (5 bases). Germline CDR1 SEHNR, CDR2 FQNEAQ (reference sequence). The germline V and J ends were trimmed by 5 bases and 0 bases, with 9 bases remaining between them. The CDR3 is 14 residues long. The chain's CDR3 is CASSPGSSTDTQYF. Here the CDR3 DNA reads TGTGCCAGCAGCCCAGGGTCTAGCACAGATACGCAGTATTTT.

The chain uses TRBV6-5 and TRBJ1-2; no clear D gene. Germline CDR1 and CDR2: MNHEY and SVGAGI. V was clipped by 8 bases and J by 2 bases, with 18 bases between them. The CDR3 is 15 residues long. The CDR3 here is CASRYRPEGNYGYTF. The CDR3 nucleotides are TGTGCCAGCCGCTACCGGCCGGAGGGCAACTATGGCTACACCTTC.

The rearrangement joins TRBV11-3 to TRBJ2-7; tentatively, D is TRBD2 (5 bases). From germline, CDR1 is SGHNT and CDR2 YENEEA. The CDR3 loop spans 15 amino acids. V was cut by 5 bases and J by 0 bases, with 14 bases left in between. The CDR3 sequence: CASSPPGSHSYEQYF. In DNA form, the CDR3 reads TGTGCCAGCAGCCCACCGGGATCCCACTCCTACGAGCAGTACTTC.

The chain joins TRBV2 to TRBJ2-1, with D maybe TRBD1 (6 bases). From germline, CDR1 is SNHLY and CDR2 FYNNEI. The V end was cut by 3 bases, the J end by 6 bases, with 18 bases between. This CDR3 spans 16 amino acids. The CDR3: CASSEGLTGLGNEQFF. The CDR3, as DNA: TGTGCCAGCAGTGAGGGGTTGACAGGTCTCGGCAATGAGCAGTTCTTC. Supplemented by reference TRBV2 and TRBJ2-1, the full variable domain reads EPEVTQTPSHQVTQMGQEVILRCVPISNHLYFYWYRQILGQKVEFLVSFYNNEISEKSEIFDDQFSVERPDGSNFTLKIRSTKLEDSAMYFCASSEGLTGLGNEQFFGPGTRLTVL.

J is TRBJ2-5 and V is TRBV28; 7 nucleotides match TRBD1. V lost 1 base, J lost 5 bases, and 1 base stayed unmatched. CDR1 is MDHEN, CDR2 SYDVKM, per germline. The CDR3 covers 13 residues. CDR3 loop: CASSLSRGETQYF. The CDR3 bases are TGTGCCAGCAGTTTATCCAGGGGGGAGACCCAGTACTTC.

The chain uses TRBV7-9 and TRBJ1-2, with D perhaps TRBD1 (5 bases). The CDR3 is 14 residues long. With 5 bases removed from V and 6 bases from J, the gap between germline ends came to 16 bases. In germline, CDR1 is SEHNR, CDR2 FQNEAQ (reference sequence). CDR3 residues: CASSRDSRIHGYTF. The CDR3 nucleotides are TGTGCCAGCAGCCGGGACTCCAGAATCCATGGCTACACCTTC.

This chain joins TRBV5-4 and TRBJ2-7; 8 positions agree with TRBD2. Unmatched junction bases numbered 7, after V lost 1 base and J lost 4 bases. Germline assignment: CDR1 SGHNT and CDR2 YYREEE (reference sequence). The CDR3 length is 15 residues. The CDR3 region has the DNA TGTGCCAGCAGCTTGACCGCGGGAGGTCGGTACGAGCAGTACTTC. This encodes CASSLTAGGRYEQYF.

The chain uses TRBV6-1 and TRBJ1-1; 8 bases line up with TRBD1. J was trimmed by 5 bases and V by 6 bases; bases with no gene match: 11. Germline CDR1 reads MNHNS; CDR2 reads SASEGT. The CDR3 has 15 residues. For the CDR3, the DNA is TGTGCCAGCAGCGCCCGGACAGGGAGAGGGACTGAAGCTTTCTTT. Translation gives CASSARTGRGTEAFF.

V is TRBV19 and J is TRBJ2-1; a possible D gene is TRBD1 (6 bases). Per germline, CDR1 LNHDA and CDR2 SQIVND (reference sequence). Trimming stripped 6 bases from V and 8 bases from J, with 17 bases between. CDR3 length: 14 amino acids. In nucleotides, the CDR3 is TGTGCCAGTAGGCATCCCGGCAGGGGCTATGAGCAGTTCTTC. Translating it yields CASRHPGRGYEQFF.